This passage covers 18 T cell receptor beta chains from one sample sequenced in a study of response to subunit inactivated influenza vaccine. TCRdb reanalysed the RT-PCR reads using MiXCR and keeps one entry per CDR3 protein. The repertoire holds approximately 700,000 distinct CDR3 sequences, with 15% to 17% as singletons. The sequences come from PBMCs from blood, collected 11 to 12 days after vaccination. The receptors originated from a man aged 50 or older who received an inactivated influenza vaccine.

This clonotype was detected many times. A junction end diverges from the germline sequence, so it may reflect a read error. The rearrangement uses TRBV6-1 and TRBJ2-2; 7 nucleotides align to TRBD1. Germline V gene data show CDR1 as MNHNS and CDR2 as SASEGT. The CDR3 runs to 13 residues. CDR3 sequence reads: CASRTGNTGELFF. The CDR3 DNA is TGCGCCAGCAGGACAGGGAACACCGGGGAGCTGTTTTTT.

This chain joins TRBV20-1 and TRBJ2-7; 8 bases are shared with TRBD1. Germline CDR1 and CDR2: DFQATT and SNEGSKA (reference sequence). The CDR3 runs to 16 residues. After removal of 0 bases from V and 0 bases from J, the junction contained 7 bases not matched to a gene. DNA of the CDR3: TGCAGTGCTAGAGATCCCCCGGGACAGGTCTCCTACGAGCAGTACTTC. This codes for CSARDPPGQVSYEQYF.

This clonotype showed up just a few times. This chain connects TRBV11-2 to TRBJ2-4; D may correspond to TRBD1 or TRBD2 (6 bases each). The V gene's germline CDR1 is SGHAT and CDR2 FQNNGV. This CDR3 is 13 amino acids long. Deletions cut 3 bases from V and 12 bases from J, with 15 bases between. The CDR3 sequence: CASSFSDGGAQYF. The CDR3 nucleotides read TGTGCCAGCAGCTTTTCTGACGGGGGCGCTCAGTACTTC. Together with reference TRBV11-2 and TRBJ2-4, the CDR3 gives the full variable domain: EAGVAQSPRYKIIEKRQSVAFWCNPISGHATLYWYQQILGQGPKLLIQFQNNGVVDDSQLPKDRFSAERLKGVDSTLKIQPAKLEDSAVYLCASSFSDGGAQYFGAGTRLSVL.

The CDR3 is CSASQIRTGHGYEQYF. The CDR3 nucleotides are TGCAGTGCTAGTCAAATCCGAACCGGGCACGGCTACGAGCAGTACTTC. V usage is TRBV20-1 and J usage is TRBJ2-7, with D uncertain. Trimming took off 3 bases at V and 3 bases at J, with 21 bases between the two ends. Germline V lookup: CDR1 DFQATT, CDR2 SNEGSKA (reference sequence). The CDR3 has 16 amino acids.

The rearrangement links TRBV7-2 to TRBJ2-7; D perhaps matches TRBD1 (5 bases). Germline lookup yields CDR1 SGHTA and CDR2 FQGNSA. The length of the CDR3 is 15 residues. Trimming cost V 4 bases and J 2 bases, with 15 bases left between them. The chain's CDR3 is CASSSSLIQAYEQYF. In DNA, the CDR3 is TGTGCCAGCAGCTCTTCCCTCATACAGGCCTACGAGCAGTACTTC.

V is TRBV28 and J is TRBJ1-1; D might be TRBD1 (6 bases). V was cut by 5 bases and J by 1 base, with 17 bases left in between. Germline lookup yields CDR1 MDHEN and CDR2 SYDVKM. The CDR3 covers 16 residues. CDR3 DNA sequence: TGTGCCAGCAGTGTTACTTCGGGACACTCGAACACTGAAGCTTTCTTT. It yields the protein CASSVTSGHSNTEAFF.

The chain combines TRBV28 with TRBJ1-5; 7 nucleotides agree with TRBD1. Unmatched junction bases numbered 10, after V lost 2 bases and J lost 0 bases. CDR1 and CDR2 from the germline V gene are MDHEN and SYDVKM. This CDR3 comprises 18 residues. In DNA, the CDR3 is TGTGCCAGCAGTTTAGGGGGTACAGGGGCCTATAGCAATCAGCCCCAGCATTTT. The encoded protein is CASSLGGTGAYSNQPQHF.

This clonotype showed up just a few times. This chain links TRBV4-3 with TRBJ1-6; no reliable D call. V was pared by 4 bases and J by 9 bases, with 10 bases between. Germline lookup yields CDR1 LGHNA and CDR2 YSLEER. The CDR3 extends over 13 amino acids. CDR3 sequence: CASSRETRSPLHF. The CDR3 DNA reads TGCGCCAGCAGCCGAGAAACTCGTTCACCCCTCCACTTT.

This clonotype has just a few counts. The chain combines TRBV29-1 with TRBJ2-7, with D unresolved. The CDR3 has 14 amino acids. Trimming pared 2 bases from V and 5 bases from J, leaving 16 bases between. Germline values: CDR1 SQVTM, CDR2 ANQGSEA. The CDR3 nucleotides are TGCAGCGTTGAACAGAGAGGCGGATCCCACGAGCAGTACTTC. It is translated as CSVEQRGGSHEQYF.

The rearrangement joins TRBV11-2 to TRBJ2-4; 8 nucleotides line up with TRBD1. Germline CDR1 SGHAT, CDR2 FQNNGV. The CDR3 extends over 13 amino acids. J gave up 5 bases and V 5 bases, and 2 bases lay outside the gene matches. The CDR3: CASSQDRENIQYF. The CDR3 nucleotides are TGTGCCAGCAGCCAGGACAGGGAAAACATTCAGTACTTC. Full variable domain (remainder filled in from reference TRBV11-2 and TRBJ2-4): EAGVAQSPRYKIIEKRQSVAFWCNPISGHATLYWYQQILGQGPKLLIQFQNNGVVDDSQLPKDRFSAERLKGVDSTLKIQPAKLEDSAVYLCASSQDRENIQYFGAGTRLSVL.

This clonotype turned up a few times. V is TRBV2 and J is TRBJ1-4, with D perhaps TRBD1 (5 bases). V lost 6 bases to trimming and J lost 5 bases, with 16 bases between them. The germline CDR1 and CDR2 sequences are SNHLY and FYNNEI. The CDR3 sequence is 15 residues long. CDR3 nucleotide sequence: TGTGCCAGCAGGCTTACCGGGACGTGGAATGAAAAACTGTTTTTT. Translation gives CASRLTGTWNEKLFF.

The chain links TRBV10-3 to TRBJ2-7; D might be TRBD1 (7 bases). CDR3 length: 15 amino acids. V lost 0 bases and J lost 5, with 14 bases in between. Germline V lookup: CDR1 ENHRY, CDR2 SYGVKD. Written as DNA, the CDR3 is TGTGCCATCAGTGAGTCCCCAGGGGGGCAGGACGAGCAGTACTTC. Translated, it gives CAISESPGGQDEQYF.

J is TRBJ2-4 and V is TRBV5-1, with D uncertain. Germline V gene sequence: CDR1 SGHRS, CDR2 YFSETQ. The CDR3 consists of 13 residues. V lost 0 bases and J lost 10, with 11 bases in between. The CDR3, as DNA: TGCGCCAGCAGCTTGGAGGGCAGCCCTATTCAGTACTTC. This gives the protein CASSLEGSPIQYF.

This clonotype has a handful of counts. The gene calls are TRBV7-6 and TRBJ2-7; 7 nucleotides align to TRBD2. The length of the CDR3 is 12 residues. The ends lost 5 bases at V and 6 bases at J; junction bases unmatched: 4. Germline V gene data show CDR1 as SGHVS and CDR2 as FNYEAQ. This CDR3 reads CASSRGLGEQYF. The CDR3 coding sequence is TGTGCCAGCAGCCGAGGACTAGGCGAGCAGTACTTC.

This chain joins TRBV5-6 and TRBJ1-5; D unresolved. V was pared by 6 bases and J by 0 bases, with 10 bases between. This CDR3 has 14 amino acids. Germline CDR1 and CDR2: SGHDT and YYEEEE. The CDR3: CASKEGLSNQPQHF. Here the CDR3 DNA reads TGTGCCAGCAAAGAAGGCCTTAGCAATCAGCCCCAGCATTTT.

This clonotype has a handful of counts. The chain employs TRBV7-9 and TRBJ1-1, with 8 bases that match TRBD1. Germline CDR1 SEHNR, CDR2 FQNEAQ (reference sequence). Trimming cost V 5 bases and J 7 bases; bases outside gene matches: 9. CDR3 length: 14 amino acids. CDR3 residues: CASSNFQGAVEAFF. The CDR3 bases are TGTGCCAGCAGCAACTTTCAGGGGGCGGTTGAAGCTTTCTTT. Based on the CDR3 plus reference TRBV7-9 and TRBJ1-1, the full variable domain is DTGVSQNPRHKITKRGQNVTFRCDPISEHNRLYWYRQTLGQGPEFLTYFQNEAQLEKSRLLSDRFSAERPKGSFSTLEIQRTEQGDSAMYLCASSNFQGAVEAFFGQGTRLTVV.

This sequence joins TRBV12-3 or TRBV12-4 and TRBJ2-7, with 9 bases that match TRBD1. J gave up 3 bases and V 7 bases, and 7 bases lay outside the gene matches. This CDR3 is built from 14 residues. CDR3 DNA sequence: TGTGCCAGCAACCCGGGACAGGGCGTCTACGAGCAGTACTTC. This sequence encodes CASNPGQGVYEQYF.

This clonotype was found a few times. This sequence joins TRBV7-2 and TRBJ2-3, with 10 nucleotides matching TRBD1. Germline values: CDR1 SGHTA, CDR2 FQGNSA. The junction had 10 bases not matched to a gene; V was cut back by 6 bases and J by 7 bases. This CDR3 spans 15 amino acids. The CDR3 DNA is TGTGCCAGCAGACCACCGGGACAGGGGATAAATACGCAGTATTTT. Its protein is CASRPPGQGINTQYF. Full variable domain (missing parts from reference TRBV7-2 and TRBJ2-3): GAGVSQSPSNKVTEKGKDVELRCDPISGHTALYWYRQSLGQGLEFLIYFQGNSAPDKSGLPSDRFSAERTGGSVSTLTIQRTQQEDSAVYLCASRPPGQGINTQYFGPGTRLTVL.